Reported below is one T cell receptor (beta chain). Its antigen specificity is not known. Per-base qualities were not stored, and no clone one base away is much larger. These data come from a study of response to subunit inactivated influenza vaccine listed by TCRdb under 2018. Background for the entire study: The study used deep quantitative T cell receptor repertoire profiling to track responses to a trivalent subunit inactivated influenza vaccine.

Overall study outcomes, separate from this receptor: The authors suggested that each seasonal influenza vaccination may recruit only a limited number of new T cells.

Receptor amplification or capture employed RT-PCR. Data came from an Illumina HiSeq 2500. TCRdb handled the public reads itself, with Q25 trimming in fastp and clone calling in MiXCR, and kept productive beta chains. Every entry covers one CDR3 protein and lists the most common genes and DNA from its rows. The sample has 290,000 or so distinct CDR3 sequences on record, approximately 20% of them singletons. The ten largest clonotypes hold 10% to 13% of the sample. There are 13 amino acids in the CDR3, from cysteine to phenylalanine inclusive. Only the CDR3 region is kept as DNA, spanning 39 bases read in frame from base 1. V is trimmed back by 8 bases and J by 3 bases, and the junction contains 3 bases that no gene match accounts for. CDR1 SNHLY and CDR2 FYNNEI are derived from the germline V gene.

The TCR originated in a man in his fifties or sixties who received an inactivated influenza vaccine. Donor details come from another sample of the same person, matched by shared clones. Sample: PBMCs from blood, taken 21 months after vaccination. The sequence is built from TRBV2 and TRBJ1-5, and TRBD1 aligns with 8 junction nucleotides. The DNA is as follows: TGTGCCAGCCGGGACAGGTCCAATCAGCCCCAGCATTTT. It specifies CASRDRSNQPQHF. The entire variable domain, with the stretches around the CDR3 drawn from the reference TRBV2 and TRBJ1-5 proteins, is EPEVTQTPSHQVTQMGQEVILRCVPISNHLYFYWYRQILGQKVEFLVSFYNNEISEKSEIFDDQFSVERPDGSNFTLKIRSTKLEDSAMYFCASRDRSNQPQHFGDGTRLSIL.